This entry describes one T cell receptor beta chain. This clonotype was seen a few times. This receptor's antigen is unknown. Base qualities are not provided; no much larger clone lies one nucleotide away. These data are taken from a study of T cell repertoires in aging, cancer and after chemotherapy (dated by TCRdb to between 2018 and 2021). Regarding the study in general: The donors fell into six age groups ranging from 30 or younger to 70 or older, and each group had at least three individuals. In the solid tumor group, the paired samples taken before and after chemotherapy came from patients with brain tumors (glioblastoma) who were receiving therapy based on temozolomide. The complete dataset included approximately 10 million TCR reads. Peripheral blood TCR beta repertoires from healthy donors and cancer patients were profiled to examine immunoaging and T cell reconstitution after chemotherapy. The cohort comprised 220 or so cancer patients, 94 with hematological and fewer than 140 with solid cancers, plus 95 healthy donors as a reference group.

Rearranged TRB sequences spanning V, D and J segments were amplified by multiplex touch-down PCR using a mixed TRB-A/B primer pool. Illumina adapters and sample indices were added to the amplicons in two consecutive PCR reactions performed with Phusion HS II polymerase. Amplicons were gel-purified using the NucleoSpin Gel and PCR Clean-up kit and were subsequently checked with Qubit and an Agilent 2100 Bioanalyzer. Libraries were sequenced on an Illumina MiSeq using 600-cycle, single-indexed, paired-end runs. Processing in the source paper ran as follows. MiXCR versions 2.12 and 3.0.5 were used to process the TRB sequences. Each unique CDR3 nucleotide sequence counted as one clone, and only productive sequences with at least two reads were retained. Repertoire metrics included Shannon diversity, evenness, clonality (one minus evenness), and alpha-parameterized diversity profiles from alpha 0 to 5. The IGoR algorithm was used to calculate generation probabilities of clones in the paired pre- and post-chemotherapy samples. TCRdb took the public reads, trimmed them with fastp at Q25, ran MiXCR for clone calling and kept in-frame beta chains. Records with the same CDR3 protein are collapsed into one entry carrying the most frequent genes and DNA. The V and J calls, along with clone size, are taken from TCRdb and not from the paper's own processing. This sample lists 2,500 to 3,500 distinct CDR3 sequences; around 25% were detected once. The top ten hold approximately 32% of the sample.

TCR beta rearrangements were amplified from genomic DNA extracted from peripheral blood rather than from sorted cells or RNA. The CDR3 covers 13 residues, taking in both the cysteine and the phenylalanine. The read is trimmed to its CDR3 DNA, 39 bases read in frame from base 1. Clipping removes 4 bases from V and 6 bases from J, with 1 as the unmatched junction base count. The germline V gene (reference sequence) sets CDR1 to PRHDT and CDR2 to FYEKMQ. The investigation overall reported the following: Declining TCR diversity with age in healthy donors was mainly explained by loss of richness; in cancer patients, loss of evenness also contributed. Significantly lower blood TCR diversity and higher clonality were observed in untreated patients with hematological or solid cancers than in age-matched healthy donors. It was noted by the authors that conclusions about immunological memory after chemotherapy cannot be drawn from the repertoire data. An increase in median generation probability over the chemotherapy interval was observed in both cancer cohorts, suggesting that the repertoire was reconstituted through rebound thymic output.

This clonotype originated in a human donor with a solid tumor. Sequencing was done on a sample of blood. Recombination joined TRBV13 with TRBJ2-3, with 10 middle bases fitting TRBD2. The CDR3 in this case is CASSSSGGDTQYF. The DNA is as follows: TGTGCCAGCAGCTCTAGCGGGGGCGATACGCAGTATTTT.